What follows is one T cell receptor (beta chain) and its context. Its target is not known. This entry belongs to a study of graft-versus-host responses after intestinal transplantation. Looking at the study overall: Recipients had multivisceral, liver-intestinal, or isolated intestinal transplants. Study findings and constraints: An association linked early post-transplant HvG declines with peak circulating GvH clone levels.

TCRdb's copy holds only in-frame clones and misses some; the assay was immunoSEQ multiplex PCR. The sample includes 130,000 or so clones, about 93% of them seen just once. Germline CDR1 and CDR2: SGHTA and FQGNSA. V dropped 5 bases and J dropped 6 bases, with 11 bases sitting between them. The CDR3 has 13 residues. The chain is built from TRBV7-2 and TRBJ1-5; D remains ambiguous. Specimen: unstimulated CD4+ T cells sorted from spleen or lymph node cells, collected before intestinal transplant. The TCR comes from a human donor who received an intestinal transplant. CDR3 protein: CASSPSGSQPQHF. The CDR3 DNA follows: TGTGCCAGCAGCCCGAGCGGGAGTCAGCCCCAGCATTTT.